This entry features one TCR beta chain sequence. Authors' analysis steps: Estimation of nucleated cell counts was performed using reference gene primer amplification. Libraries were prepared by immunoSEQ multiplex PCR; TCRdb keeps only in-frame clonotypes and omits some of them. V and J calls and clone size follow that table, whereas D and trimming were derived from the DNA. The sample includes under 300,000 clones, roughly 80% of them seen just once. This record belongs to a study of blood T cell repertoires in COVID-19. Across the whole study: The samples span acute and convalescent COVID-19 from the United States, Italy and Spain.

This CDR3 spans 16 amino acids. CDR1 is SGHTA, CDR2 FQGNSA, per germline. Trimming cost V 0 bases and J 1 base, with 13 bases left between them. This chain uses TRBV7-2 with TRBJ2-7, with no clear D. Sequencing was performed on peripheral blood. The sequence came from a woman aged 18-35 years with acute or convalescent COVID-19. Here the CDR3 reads CASSLAFDQVSYEQYF. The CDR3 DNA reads TGTGCCAGCAGCTTAGCCTTCGACCAGGTTTCCTACGAGCAGTACTTC.